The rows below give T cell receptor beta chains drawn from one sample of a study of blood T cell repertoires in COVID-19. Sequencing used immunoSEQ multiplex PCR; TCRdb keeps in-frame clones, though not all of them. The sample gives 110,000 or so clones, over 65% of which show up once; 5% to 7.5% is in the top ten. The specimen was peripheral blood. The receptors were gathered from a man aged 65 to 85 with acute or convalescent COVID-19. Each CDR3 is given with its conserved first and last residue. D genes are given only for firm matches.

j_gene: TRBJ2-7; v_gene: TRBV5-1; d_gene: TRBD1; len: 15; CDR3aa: CASSSGNDRVYEQYF; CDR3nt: TGCGCCAGCAGCTCCGGAAACGACAGGGTCTACGAGCAGTACTTC
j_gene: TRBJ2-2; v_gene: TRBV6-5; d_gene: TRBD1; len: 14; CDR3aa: CASRSDRNFGELFF; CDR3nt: TGTGCCAGCAGGTCGGACAGGAATTTCGGGGAGCTGTTTTTT
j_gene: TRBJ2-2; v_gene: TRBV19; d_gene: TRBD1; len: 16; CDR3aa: CASSHTGQVNTGELFF; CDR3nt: TGTGCCAGTAGTCATACGGGACAGGTAAACACCGGGGAGCTGTTTTTT
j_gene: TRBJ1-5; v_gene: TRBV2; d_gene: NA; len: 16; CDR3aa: CASSEASSGSGQPQHF; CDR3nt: TGTGCCAGCAGTGAAGCAAGTAGCGGGTCGGGTCAGCCCCAGCATTTT
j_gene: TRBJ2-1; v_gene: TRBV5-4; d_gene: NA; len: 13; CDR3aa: CASSFTERNEQFF; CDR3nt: TGTGCCAGCAGCTTTACGGAGAGAAATGAGCAGTTCTTC
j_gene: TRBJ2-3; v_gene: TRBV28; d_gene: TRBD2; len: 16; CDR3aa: CASRSGASSPGGTQYF; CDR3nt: TGTGCCAGCAGGTCCGGGGCCTCCTCTCCGGGGGGTACGCAGTATTTT
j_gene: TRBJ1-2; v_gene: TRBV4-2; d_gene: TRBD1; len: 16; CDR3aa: CASSQETGTRAYGYTF; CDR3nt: TGTGCCAGCAGCCAAGAGACAGGGACGAGGGCCTATGGCTACACCTTC
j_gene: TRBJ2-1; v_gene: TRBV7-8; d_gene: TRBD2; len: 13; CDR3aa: CASSLAGADEQFF; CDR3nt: TGTGCCAGCAGCCTAGCGGGAGCTGATGAGCAGTTCTTC
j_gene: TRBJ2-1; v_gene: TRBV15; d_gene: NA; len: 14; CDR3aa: CATSRQDITDEQFF; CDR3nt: TGTGCCACCAGCAGACAAGACATAACAGATGAGCAGTTCTTC
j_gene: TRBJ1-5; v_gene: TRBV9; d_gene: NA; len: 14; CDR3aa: CASSPYLQAQPQHF; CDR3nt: TGTGCCAGCAGCCCCTACCTCCAAGCTCAGCCCCAGCATTTT
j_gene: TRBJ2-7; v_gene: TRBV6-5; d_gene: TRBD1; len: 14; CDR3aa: CASSYSTGIYEQYF; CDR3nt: TGTGCCAGCAGTTACTCGACAGGGATCTACGAGCAGTACTTC